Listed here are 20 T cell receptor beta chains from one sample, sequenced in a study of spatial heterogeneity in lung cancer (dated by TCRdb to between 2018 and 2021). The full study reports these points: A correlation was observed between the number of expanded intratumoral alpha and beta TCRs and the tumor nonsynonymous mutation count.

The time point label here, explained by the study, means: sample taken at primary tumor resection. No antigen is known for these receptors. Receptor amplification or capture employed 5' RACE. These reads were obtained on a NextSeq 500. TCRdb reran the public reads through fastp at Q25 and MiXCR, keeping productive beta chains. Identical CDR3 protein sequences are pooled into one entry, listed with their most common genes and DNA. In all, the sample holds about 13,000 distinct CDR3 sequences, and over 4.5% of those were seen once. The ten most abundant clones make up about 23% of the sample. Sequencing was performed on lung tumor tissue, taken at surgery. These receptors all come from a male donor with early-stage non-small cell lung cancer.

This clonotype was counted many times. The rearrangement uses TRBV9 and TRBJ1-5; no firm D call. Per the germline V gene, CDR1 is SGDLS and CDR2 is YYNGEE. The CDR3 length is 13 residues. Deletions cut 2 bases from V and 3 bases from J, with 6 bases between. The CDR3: CASSVDINQPQHF. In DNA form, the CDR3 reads TGTGCCAGCAGCGTCGATATCAATCAGCCCCAGCATTTT.

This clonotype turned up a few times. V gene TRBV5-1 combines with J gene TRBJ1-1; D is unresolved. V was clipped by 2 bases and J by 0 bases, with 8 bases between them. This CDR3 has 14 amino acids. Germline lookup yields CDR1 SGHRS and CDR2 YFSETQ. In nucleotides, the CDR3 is TGCGCCAGCAGCTTAGAGTTAGTGAACACTGAAGCTTTCTTT. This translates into CASSLELVNTEAFF.

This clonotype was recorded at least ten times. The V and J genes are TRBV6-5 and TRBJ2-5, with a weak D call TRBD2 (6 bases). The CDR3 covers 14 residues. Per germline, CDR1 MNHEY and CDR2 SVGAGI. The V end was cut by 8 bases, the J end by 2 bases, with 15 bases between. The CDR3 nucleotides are TGTGCCAGCCGGGACTCCTTATTACAAGAGACCCAGTACTTC. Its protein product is CASRDSLLQETQYF.

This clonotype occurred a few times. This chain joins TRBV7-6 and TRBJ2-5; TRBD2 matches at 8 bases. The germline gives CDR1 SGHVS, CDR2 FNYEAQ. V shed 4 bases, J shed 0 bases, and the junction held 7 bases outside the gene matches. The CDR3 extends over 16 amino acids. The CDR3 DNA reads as TGTGCCAGCAGCTACCGAGCGGGGGCGTACCAAGAGACCCAGTACTTC. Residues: CASSYRAGAYQETQYF.

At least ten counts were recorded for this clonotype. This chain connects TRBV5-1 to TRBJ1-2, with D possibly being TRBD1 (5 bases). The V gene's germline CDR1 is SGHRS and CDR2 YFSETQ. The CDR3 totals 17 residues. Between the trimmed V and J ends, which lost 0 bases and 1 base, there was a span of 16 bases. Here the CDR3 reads CASSLGIQKGLNYGYTF. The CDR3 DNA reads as TGCGCCAGCAGCTTGGGGATCCAGAAGGGACTTAACTATGGCTACACCTTC.

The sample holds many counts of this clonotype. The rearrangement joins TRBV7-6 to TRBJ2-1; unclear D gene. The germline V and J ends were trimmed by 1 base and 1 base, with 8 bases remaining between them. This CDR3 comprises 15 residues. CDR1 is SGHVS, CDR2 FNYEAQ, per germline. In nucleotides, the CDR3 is TGTGCCAGCAGCTTAGGGGCCGCGTCCTACAATGAGCAGTTCTTC. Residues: CASSLGAASYNEQFF.

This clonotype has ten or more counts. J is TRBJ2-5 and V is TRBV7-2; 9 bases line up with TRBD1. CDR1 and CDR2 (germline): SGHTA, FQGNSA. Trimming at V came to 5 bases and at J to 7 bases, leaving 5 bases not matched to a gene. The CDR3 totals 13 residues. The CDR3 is CASSPDRGWTQYF. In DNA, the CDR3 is TGTGCCAGCAGCCCAGACAGGGGGTGGACCCAGTACTTC.

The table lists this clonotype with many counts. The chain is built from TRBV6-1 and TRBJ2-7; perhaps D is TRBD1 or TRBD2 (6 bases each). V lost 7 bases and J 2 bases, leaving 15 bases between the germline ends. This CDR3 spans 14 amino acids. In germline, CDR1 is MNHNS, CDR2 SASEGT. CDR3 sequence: CASTGGIGTYEQYF. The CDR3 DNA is TGTGCCAGCACCGGGGGCATAGGGACCTACGAGCAGTACTTC.

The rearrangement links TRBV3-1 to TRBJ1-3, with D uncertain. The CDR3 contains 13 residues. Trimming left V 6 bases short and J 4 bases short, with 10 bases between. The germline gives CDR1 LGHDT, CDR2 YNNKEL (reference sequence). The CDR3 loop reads CASSETMGNTIYF. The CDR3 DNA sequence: TGTGCCAGCAGTGAAACTATGGGAAACACCATATATTTT. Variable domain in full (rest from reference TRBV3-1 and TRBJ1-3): DTAVSQTPKYLVTQMGNDKSIKCEQNLGHDTMYWYKQDSKKFLKIMFSYNNKELIINETVPNRFSPKSPDKAHLNLHINSLELGDSAVYFCASSETMGNTIYFGEGSWLTVV.

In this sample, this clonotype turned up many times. The CDR3 here is CASSRGEANVLTF. CDR3 DNA: TGTGCCAGCAGCAGGGGAGAGGCCAACGTCCTGACTTTC. The rearrangement links TRBV11-2 to TRBJ2-6, with D possibly being TRBD1 or TRBD2 (5 bases each). From germline, CDR1 is SGHAT and CDR2 FQNNGV. This CDR3 is built from 13 residues. Trimming pared 5 bases from V and 6 bases from J, leaving 8 bases between.

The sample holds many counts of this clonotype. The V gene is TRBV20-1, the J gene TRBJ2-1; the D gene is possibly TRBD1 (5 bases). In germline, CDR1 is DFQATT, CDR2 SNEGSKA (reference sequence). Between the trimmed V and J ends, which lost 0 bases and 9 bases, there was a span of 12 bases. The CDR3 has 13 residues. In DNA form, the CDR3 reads TGCAGTGCTAGAGATAGGGGAAATGGTGAGCAGTTCTTC. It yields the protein CSARDRGNGEQFF.

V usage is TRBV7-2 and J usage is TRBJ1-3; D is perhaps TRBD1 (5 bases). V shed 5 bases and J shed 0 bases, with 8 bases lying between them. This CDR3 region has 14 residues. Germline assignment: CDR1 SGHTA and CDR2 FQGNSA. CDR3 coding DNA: TGTGCCAGCAGCCGGACATTCTCTGGAAACACCATATATTTT. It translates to CASSRTFSGNTIYF.

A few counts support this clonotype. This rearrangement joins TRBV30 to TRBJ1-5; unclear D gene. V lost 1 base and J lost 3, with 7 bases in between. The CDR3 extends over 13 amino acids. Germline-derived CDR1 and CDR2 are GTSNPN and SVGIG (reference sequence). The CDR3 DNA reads TGTGCCTGGAGTGCGAGGTACAATCAGCCCCAGCATTTT. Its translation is CAWSARYNQPQHF.

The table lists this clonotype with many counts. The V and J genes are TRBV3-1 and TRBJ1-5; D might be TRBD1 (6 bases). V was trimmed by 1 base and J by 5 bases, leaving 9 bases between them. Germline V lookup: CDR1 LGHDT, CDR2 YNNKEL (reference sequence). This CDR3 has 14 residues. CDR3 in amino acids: CASSQGGGDQPQHF. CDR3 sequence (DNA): TGTGCCAGCAGCCAAGGAGGGGGGGATCAGCCCCAGCATTTT.

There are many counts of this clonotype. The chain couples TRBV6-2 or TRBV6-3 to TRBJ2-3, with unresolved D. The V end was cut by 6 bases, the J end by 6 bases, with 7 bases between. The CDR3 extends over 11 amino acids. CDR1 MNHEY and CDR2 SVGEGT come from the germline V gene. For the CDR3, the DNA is TGTGCCAGCAGCTCAGCGGATACGCAGTATTTT. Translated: CASSSADTQYF.

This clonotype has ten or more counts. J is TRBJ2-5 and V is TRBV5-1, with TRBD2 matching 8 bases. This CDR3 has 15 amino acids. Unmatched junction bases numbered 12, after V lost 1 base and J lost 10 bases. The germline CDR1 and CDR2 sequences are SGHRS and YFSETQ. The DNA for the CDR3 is TGCGCCAGCAGCTTGACGCGGGGGGCCACCCTAGGCCAGTACTTC. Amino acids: CASSLTRGATLGQYF.

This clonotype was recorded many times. The CDR3 here is CASSLGRYQETQYF. In DNA, the CDR3 is TGTGCCAGCAGCTTAGGGCGGTACCAAGAGACCCAGTACTTC. The chain is built from TRBV7-9 and TRBJ2-5; no definite D call. The CDR3 is 14 residues long. Germline CDR1 reads SEHNR; CDR2 reads FQNEAQ (reference sequence). Trimming cost V 1 base and J 0 bases, with 6 bases left between them.

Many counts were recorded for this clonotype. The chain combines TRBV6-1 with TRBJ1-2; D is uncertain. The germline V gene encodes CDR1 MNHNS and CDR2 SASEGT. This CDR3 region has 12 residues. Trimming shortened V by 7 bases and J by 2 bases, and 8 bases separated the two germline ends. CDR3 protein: CASMTRNYGYTF. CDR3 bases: TGTGCCAGCATGACTAGGAACTATGGCTACACCTTC.

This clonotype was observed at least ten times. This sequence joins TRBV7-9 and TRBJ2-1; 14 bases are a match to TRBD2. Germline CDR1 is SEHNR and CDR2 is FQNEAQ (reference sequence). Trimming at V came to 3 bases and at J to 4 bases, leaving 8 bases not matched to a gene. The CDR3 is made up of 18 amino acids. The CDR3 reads CASSFGLAGGPYYNEQFF. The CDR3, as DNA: TGTGCCAGCAGCTTCGGACTAGCGGGGGGTCCCTATTACAATGAGCAGTTCTTC.

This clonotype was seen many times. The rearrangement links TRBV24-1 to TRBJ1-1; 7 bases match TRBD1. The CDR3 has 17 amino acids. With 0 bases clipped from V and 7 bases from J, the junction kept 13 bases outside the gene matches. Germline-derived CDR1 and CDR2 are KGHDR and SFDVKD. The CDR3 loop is CATSDLGKGAPVNEAFF. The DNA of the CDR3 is TGTGCCACCAGTGATTTGGGTAAGGGGGCCCCGGTTAATGAAGCTTTCTTT.